The clone carrying this T cell receptor (beta chain) was detected a few times. The data originate from a study of shared clonotypes between healthy human individuals. Only in-frame clones appear in the TCRdb table, and some are missing; sequencing was by immunoSEQ multiplex PCR. The data show 1,100,000 or so clones, about 80% seen once. Trimming took off 1 base at V and 2 bases at J, with 8 bases between the two ends. The CDR3 length is 14 residues. Germline V gene lookup returns CDR1 MGHRA and CDR2 YSYEKL. The specimen sequenced was memory CD4+ T cells from PBMCs. Subset reported: CD45RA-negative fraction. V is TRBV4-1 and J is TRBJ1-1; D is possibly TRBD1 (6 bases). The origin of this receptor is a man aged 18 to 29 in good health. Some clones in this sample may be carry-over from other donors' samples. In DNA form, the CDR3 reads TGCGCCAGCAGCCAAGGGACAGCTAACACTGAAGCTTTCTTT. It yields the protein CASSQGTANTEAFF.